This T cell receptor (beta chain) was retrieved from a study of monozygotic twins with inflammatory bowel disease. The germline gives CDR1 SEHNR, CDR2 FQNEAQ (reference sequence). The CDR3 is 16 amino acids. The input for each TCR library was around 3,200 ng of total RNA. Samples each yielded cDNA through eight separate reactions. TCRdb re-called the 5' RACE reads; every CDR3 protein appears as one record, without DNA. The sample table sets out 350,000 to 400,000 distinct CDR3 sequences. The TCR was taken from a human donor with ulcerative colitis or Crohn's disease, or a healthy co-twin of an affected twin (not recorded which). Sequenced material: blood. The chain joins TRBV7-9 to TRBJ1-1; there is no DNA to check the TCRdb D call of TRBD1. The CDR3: CASSQTSTGSGTEAFF.